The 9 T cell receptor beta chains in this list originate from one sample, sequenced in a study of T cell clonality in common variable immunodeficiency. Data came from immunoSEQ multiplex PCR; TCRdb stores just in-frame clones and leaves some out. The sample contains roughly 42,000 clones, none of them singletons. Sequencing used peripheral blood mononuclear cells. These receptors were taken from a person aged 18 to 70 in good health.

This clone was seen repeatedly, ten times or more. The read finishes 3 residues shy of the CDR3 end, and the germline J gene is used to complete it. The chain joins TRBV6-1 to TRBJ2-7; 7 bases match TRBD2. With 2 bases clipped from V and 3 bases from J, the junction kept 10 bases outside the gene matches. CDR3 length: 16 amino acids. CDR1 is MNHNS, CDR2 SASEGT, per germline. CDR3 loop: CASSEWGEGPNYEQYF. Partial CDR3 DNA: TGTGCCAGCAGTGAATGGGGGGAGGGCCCTAACTACGAG.

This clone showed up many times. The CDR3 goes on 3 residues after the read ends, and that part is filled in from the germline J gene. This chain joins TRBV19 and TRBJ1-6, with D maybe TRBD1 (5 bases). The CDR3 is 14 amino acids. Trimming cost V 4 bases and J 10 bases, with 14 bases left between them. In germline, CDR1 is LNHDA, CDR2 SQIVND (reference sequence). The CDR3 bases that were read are TGTGCCAGTAGTACCGACGGGGGTGGGTCACCC. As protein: CASSTDGGGSP. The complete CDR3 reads CASSTDGGGSPLHF.

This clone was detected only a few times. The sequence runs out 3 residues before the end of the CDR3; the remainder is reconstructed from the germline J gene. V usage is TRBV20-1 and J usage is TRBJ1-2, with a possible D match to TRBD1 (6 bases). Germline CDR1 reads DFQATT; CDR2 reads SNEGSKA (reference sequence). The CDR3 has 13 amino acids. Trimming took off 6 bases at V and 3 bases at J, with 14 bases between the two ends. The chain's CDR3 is CSATGSGDYGYTF. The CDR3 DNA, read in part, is TGCAGTGCAACAGGATCAGGGGACTATGGC.

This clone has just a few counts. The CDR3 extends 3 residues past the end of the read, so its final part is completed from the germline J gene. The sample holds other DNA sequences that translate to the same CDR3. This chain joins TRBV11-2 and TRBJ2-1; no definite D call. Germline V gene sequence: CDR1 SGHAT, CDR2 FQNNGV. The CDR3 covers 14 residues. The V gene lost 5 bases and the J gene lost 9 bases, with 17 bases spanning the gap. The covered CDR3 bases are TGTGCCAGCAGCCCACTGTATCGAGCCGGTGAG. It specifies CASSPLYRAGE. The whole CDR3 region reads CASSPLYRAGEQFF.

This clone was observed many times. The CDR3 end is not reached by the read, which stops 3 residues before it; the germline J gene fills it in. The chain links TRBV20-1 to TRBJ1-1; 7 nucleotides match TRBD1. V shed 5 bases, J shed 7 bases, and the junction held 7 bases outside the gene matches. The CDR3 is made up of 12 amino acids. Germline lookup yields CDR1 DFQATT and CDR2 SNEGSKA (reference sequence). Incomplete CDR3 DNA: TGCAGTGCTGGGCCGACAGGGATTGAA. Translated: CSAGPTGIE. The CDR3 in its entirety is CSAGPTGIEAFF.

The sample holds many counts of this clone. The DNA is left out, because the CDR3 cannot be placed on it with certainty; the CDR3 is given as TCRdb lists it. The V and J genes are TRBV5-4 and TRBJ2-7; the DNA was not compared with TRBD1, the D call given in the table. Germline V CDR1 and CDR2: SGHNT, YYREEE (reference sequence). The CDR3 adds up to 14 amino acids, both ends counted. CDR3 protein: CASSFGPGVYEQYF.

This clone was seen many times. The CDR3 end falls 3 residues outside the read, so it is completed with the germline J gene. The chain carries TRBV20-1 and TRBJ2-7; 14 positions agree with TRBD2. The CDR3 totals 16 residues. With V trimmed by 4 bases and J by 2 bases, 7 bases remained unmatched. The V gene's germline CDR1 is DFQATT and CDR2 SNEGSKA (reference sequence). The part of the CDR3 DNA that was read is TGCAGTGCTACGACTAGCGGGAGGGCCACCCCCTACGAG. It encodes CSATTSGRATPYE. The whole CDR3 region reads CSATTSGRATPYEQYF.

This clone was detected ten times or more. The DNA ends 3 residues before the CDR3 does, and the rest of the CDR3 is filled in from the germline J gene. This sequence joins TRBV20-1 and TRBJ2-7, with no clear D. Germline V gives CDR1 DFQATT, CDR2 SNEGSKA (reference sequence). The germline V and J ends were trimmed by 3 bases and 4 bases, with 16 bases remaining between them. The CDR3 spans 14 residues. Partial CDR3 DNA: TGCAGTGCTAGCGTTGTGGGCGCAAGGTACGAG. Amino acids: CSASVVGARYE. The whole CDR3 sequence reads CSASVVGARYEQYF.

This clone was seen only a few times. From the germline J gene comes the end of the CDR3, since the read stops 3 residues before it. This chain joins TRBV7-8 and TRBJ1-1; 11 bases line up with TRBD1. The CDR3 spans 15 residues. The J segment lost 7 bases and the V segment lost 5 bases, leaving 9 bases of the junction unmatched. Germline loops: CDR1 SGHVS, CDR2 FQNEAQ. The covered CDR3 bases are TGTGCCAGCAGCGCAAAGCGGACAGGGGGCTTTGAA. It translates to CASSAKRTGGFE. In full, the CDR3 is CASSAKRTGGFEAFF.